Listed below are T cell receptor beta chains from one sample, sequenced in a study of cytomegalovirus exposure and HLA in healthy donors. Method: immunoSEQ multiplex PCR; TCRdb's copy keeps in-frame clones and lacks some. The sample contains 150,000 to 200,000 clones, around 79% of which appear only once. Sequenced input: PBMCs. The receptors originated from a woman aged 50 to 60 in good health and CMV-seropositive. Each CDR3 is given with its conserved first and last residue. Fields, in order: D gene, V gene, clone size, J gene, CDR3 protein, CDR3 DNA. A D gene is named only where the DNA matches it firmly. Not all rows give a size; the values are once, few, many and, for expanded clones, a class.

>TRBD1|TRBV7-2|.|TRBJ1-5
CASSGTGYNQPQHF
TGTGCCAGCTCCGGGACAGGGTATAATCAGCCCCAGCATTTT
>.|TRBV28|.|TRBJ2-1
CASIQGGYNEQFF
TGTGCCAGCATCCAGGGGGGCTACAATGAGCAGTTCTTC
>TRBD2|TRBV4-3|.|TRBJ2-7
CASSQVLAGYEQYF
TGCGCCAGCAGCCAAGTCCTAGCGGGGTACGAGCAGTACTTC
>.|TRBV6-6|few|TRBJ1-4
CASREDEKLFF
TGTGCCAGCAGGGAGGATGAAAAACTGTTTTTT
>TRBD2|TRBV2|.|TRBJ2-3
CASRGGTSTDTQYF
TGTGCCAGTCGGGGGGGGACTAGCACAGATACGCAGTATTTT
>.|TRBV2|.|TRBJ1-1
CASSDRGGVAFF
TGTGCCAGCAGTGATCGGGGGGGTGTAGCTTTCTTT
>.|TRBV29-1|.|TRBJ1-1
CSVEPGWGMNTEAFF
TGCAGCGTTGAACCCGGGTGGGGCATGAACACTGAAGCTTTCTTT
>.|TRBV7-2|.|TRBJ1-5
CASSQGHGRSNQPQHF
TGTGCCAGCAGCCAAGGACACGGAAGAAGCAATCAGCCCCAGCATTTT
>.|TRBV4-3|.|TRBJ1-2
CASSQDRVRFVGYTF
TGCGCCAGCAGCCAAGACAGGGTGAGGTTTGTAGGCTACACCTTC
>.|TRBV6-5|.|TRBJ1-5
CASSPGGRQPQHF
TGTGCCAGCAGCCCCGGGGGACGTCAGCCCCAGCATTTT
>.|TRBV15|.|TRBJ2-5
CATSRSWGDAETQYF
TGTGCCACCAGCAGATCTTGGGGGGACGCGGAGACCCAGTACTTC
>.|TRBV6-5|.|TRBJ1-2
CASSNGYGYTF
TGTGCCAGCAGTAACGGCTATGGCTACACCTTC
>TRBD1|TRBV4-1|.|TRBJ2-4
CASSQSPQGAVNIQYF
TGCGCCAGCAGCCAATCTCCTCAGGGGGCTGTAAATATTCAGTACTTC
>TRBD1|TRBV28|.|TRBJ2-2
CASSWTGASLGTGELFF
TGTGCCAGCAGTTGGACAGGGGCCTCATTAGGGACCGGGGAGCTGTTTTTT
>.|TRBV18|.|TRBJ2-5
CASSPGAGETQYF
TGTGCCAGCTCCCCAGGGGCCGGGGAGACCCAGTACTTC
>TRBD1|TRBV6-5|.|TRBJ1-1
CASRITGTDTSEAFF
TGTGCCAGCAGGATTACCGGGACAGATACCTCTGAAGCTTTCTTT
>.|TRBV6-5|.|TRBJ1-2
CASRTGGGRLGYTF
TGTGCCAGCAGAACCGGCGGGGGGCGGCTTGGCTACACCTTC
>.|TRBV11-2|once|TRBJ1-1
CASSLGPAMTEAFF
TGTGCCAGCAGCTTAGGTCCAGCGATGACTGAAGCTTTCTTT
>.|TRBV6-1|.|TRBJ1-2
CASSERWGGPSRGYTF
TGTGCCAGCAGTGAAAGGTGGGGGGGCCCTTCTAGAGGCTACACCTTC
>.|TRBV4-1|.|TRBJ1-1
CASSPTDIVNTEAFF
TGCGCCAGCAGCCCGACGGACATCGTGAACACTGAAGCTTTCTTT
>TRBD2|TRBV7-7|few|TRBJ2-5
CASSHLAGAETQYF
TGTGCTAGCAGTCATCTAGCGGGAGCGGAGACCCAGTACTTC
>TRBD2|TRBV6-1|few|TRBJ2-1
CASILSGSSDNEQFF
TGTGCCAGCATACTTAGCGGGAGTAGCGACAATGAGCAGTTCTTC
>.|TRBV6-6|few|TRBJ1-1
CASISMNTEAFF
TGTGCCAGCATAAGCATGAACACTGAAGCTTTCTTT
>.|TRBV5-1|.|TRBJ1-1
CASSPREGLENTEAFF
TGCGCCAGCAGCCCCCGTGAGGGCCTCGAGAACACTGAAGCTTTCTTT
>TRBD1|TRBV18|once|TRBJ2-7
CASSPGQGASYEQYF
TGTGCCAGCTCACCCGGACAGGGAGCATCCTACGAGCAGTACTTC
>.|TRBV18|.|TRBJ2-7
CASSPRGRSYEQYF
TGTGCCAGCTCACCCAGGGGCCGATCCTACGAGCAGTACTTC
>TRBD1|TRBV6-6|.|TRBJ1-3
CASGDRRSSGNTIYF
TGTGCCAGCGGGGACAGGCGCAGCTCTGGAAACACCATATATTTT
>TRBD2|TRBV2|.|TRBJ2-1
CASSVLAGGNEQFF
TGTGCCAGCAGTGTATTAGCGGGAGGTAATGAGCAGTTCTTC
>.|TRBV2|.|TRBJ1-6
CASSVASGTYNSPLHF
TGTGCCAGCAGTGTAGCGTCCGGGACCTATAATTCACCCCTCCACTTT
>TRBD1|TRBV19|few|TRBJ1-1
CASRTGGRNTEAFF
TGTGCCAGTAGGACAGGGGGCAGGAACACTGAAGCTTTCTTT
>TRBD2|TRBV7-2|.|TRBJ2-3
CASSGLAGGRDTQYF
TGTGCCAGCAGTGGACTAGCGGGGGGCCGGGATACGCAGTATTTT
>.|TRBV7-8|few|TRBJ1-1
CASSLYIGGVGNTEAFF
TGTGCCAGCAGCTTATATATAGGAGGAGTGGGAAACACTGAAGCTTTCTTT
>.|TRBV15|.|TRBJ2-7
CATSRGGQENEQYF
TGTGCCACCAGCAGAGGAGGGCAAGAGAACGAGCAGTACTTC
>.|TRBV4-1|few|TRBJ1-4
CASSLRQSSTNEKLFF
TGCGCCAGCAGCCTAAGACAGTCCTCAACTAATGAAAAACTGTTTTTT
>.|TRBV30|.|TRBJ1-4
CAWSPGRGEEKLFF
TGTGCCTGGAGTCCCGGACGGGGGGAGGAAAAACTGTTTTTT
>.|TRBV28|.|TRBJ1-1
CASSLKILRGGTEAFF
TGTGCCAGCAGTTTAAAGATTTTAAGGGGGGGGACTGAAGCTTTCTTT
>.|TRBV10-3|.|TRBJ1-2
CAISESGRGYFDTF
TGTGCCATCAGTGAGTCGGGCAGGGGATATTTCGACACCTTC
>TRBD1|TRBV30|.|TRBJ1-5
CAWSRRGLQPQHF
TGTGCCTGGAGCCGCAGGGGGCTTCAGCCCCAGCATTTT
>TRBD2|TRBV11-2|.|TRBJ2-7
CASSWCTRECEQYF
TGTGCCAGCAGCTGGTGTACGCGGGAGTGCGAGCAGTACTTC
>.|TRBV6-6|once|TRBJ1-1
CASTSGGRWGTEAFF
TGTGCCAGCACGTCAGGAGGACGGTGGGGCACTGAAGCTTTCTTT
>TRBD2|TRBV29-1|few|TRBJ2-4
CSAHCLLAFAKNIQYF
TGCAGCGCCCACTGCTTACTAGCGTTTGCCAAAAACATTCAGTACTTC
>.|TRBV6-1|.|TRBJ2-5
CASNRGMTRQETQYF
TGTGCCAGCAACCGAGGGATGACTAGACAAGAGACCCAGTACTTC
>TRBD1|TRBV5-4|.|TRBJ1-1
CASSSGTGFQDTEAFF
TGTGCCAGCAGCTCCGGGACAGGGTTTCAGGACACTGAAGCTTTCTTT
>TRBD1|TRBV27|.|TRBJ1-2
CASSWTGPSAWGYTF
TGTGCCAGCAGTTGGACAGGGCCCTCAGCTTGGGGCTACACCTTC
>.|TRBV9|.|TRBJ1-3
CASSVVRSGNTIYF
TGTGCCAGCAGCGTAGTCAGGTCTGGAAACACCATATATTTT
>TRBD1|TRBV4-1|once|TRBJ2-1
CASSHRGQGNEQFF
TGCGCCAGCAGCCACAGGGGGCAAGGGAATGAGCAGTTCTTC
>TRBD2|TRBV13|.|TRBJ2-5
CASSGRTSGPQETQYF
TGTGCCAGCAGCGGGAGGACTAGCGGGCCTCAAGAGACCCAGTACTTC
>TRBD1|TRBV4-1|.|TRBJ1-5
CASSQERLVGQGYQPQHF
TGCGCCAGCAGCCAAGAGAGACTCGTGGGACAGGGATATCAGCCCCAGCATTTT
>.|TRBV7-2|.|TRBJ2-1
CASSLVPRSSYNEQFF
TGTGCCAGCAGCTTAGTTCCGAGGAGCTCCTACAATGAGCAGTTCTTC
>.|TRBV19|.|TRBJ2-3
CASRRQRRDNTQYF
TGTGCCAGTAGAAGACAGAGAAGGGATAATACGCAGTATTTT
>.|TRBV27|.|TRBJ1-1
CASREGAAEAFF
TGTGCCAGCAGGGAAGGGGCCGCTGAAGCTTTCTTT
>.|TRBV7-2|.|TRBJ2-3
CASSFRQAEGTDTQYF
TGTGCCAGCAGCTTCCGACAGGCAGAGGGCACAGATACGCAGTATTTT
>TRBD2|TRBV10-3|once|TRBJ2-7
CAIRIGLAGGEQYF
TGTGCCATCAGGATAGGACTAGCGGGAGGCGAGCAGTACTTC